This T cell receptor beta chain was recovered during a study of Ad26.COV2.S vaccination and SARS-CoV-2 variants. Study conclusions and caveats: Measurements of TCR breadth and depth may have given underestimates of the total T cell responses. Whether participants received vaccine or placebo, their non-spike TCR breadth was similar. Spike-specific CD8+ and CD4+ T cell responses reportedly showed substantial breadth after vaccination. Greater spike-specific TCR breadth was seen in vaccine recipients than in placebo recipients.

Concerning this clone: Its specificity is unknown.

Assay: immunoSEQ multiplex PCR; the TCRdb copy retains only in-frame clones and omits some. Among about 94,000 clones listed, about four fifths were seen once. Sequencing used peripheral blood, obtained after recovery from COVID-19. This TCR derives from a human donor who had recovered from COVID-19.

This CDR3 reads CASSEGHTATDTQYF. The CDR3 DNA is TGCGCCAGCAGTGAGGGACATACCGCTACAGATACGCAGTATTTT. The chain carries TRBV10-1 and TRBJ2-3, with a weak D call TRBD1 (5 bases). The CDR3 consists of 15 residues. Germline assignment: CDR1 WNHNN and CDR2 SYGVQD (reference sequence). The V gene lost 2 bases and the J gene lost 3 bases, with 12 bases spanning the gap.